This TCR beta chain was identified in a study of T-cell memory formation after mild COVID-19. Overall study: The TCR clusters were mostly specific to one donor.

Each CDR3 protein gets one entry after TCRdb re-called the 5' RACE reads with MiXCR. The table includes some 250,000 distinct CDR3 sequences, 8.5% to 9.5% detected once. This clonotype was observed a few times. What it recognizes is unknown. Study results and limitations: Cross-reactive memory appears to have joined, as suggested by some responding clones showing up in pre-infection memory. Clones contracting across day 15 to 85 had a balanced CD4/CD8 profile; later expanding clones leaned CD4+. CD4+ contracting clones were found mainly in CM and EM, and CD8+ ones in EMRA.

Per the germline V gene, CDR1 is SGHTA and CDR2 is FQGNSA. This CDR3 is built from 14 residues. Trimming shortened V by 3 bases and J by 1 base, and 10 bases separated the two germline ends. What was sequenced was PBMCs or a T cell subset sorted from them (not recorded which). The chain carries TRBV7-2 and TRBJ2-7; TRBD2 is a possible D gene (7 bases). This clonotype originated in a man between 18 and 35 years old who had mild COVID-19 (a few samples of this study predate the infection). Cell type and time point are not known. This chain's CDR3 is CASSLGGLSYEQYF. DNA for the CDR3: TGTGCCAGCAGCTTGGGGGGGCTTTCCTACGAGCAGTACTTC.